Listed below are T cell receptor beta chains from one sample, sequenced in a study of patients and donors after allogeneic stem cell transplantation. One entry per CDR3 protein, called by TCRdb with MiXCR from the RT-PCR reads. The table has about 160,000 distinct CDR3 sequences, 30% to 45% seen once; the top ten hold around 50%. The sample consisted of blood, either unsorted or a sorted T cell fraction (not recorded which). These TCRs come from a human donor who was either an allogeneic HSCT recipient or a stem cell or donor lymphocyte infusion donor (not recorded which). It is not recorded whose cells these are; they may come from a transplant donor. CDR3s include the opening cysteine and the closing phenylalanine or tryptophan. A D gene is named only where the DNA matches it firmly. Rows may omit the clone size; those that give it use once, few, many or a size class.

clone_size	d_call	j_call	v_call	cdr3_nt	cdr3_aa
-	-	TRBJ1-3	TRBV7-9	TGTGCCAGCAGCCCTGCTAACCCTCCGGGGTTCGCTGGAAACACCATATATTTT	CASSPANPPGFAGNTIYF
-	-	TRBJ2-5	TRBV5-5	TGTGCCAGCAGCTCCGGGGGTAGTGAGACCCAGTACTTC	CASSSGGSETQYF
few	-	TRBJ1-2	TRBV6-2/TRBV6-3	TGTGCCAGCAGTTACCCGCCCGACCGGGGCGGTGGCTACACCTTC	CASSYPPDRGGGYTF
many	TRBD1	TRBJ1-5	TRBV10-3	TGTGCCACAGGGGACAGCGGGAATCAGCCCCAGCATTTT	CATGDSGNQPQHF
-	-	TRBJ1-1	TRBV4-3	TGCGCCAGCAGCGTAGGCAGGGGGAACACTGAAGCTTTCTTT	CASSVGRGNTEAFF
few	TRBD1	TRBJ1-2	TRBV7-3	TGTGCCAGCAGCTTCAGACAGGGCCTGGGCTACACCTTC	CASSFRQGLGYTF
-	-	TRBJ2-1	TRBV5-1	TGCGCCAGCAGCTTGGCCGCCCCTCACAATGAGCAGTTCTTC	CASSLAAPHNEQFF
few	-	TRBJ2-1	TRBV12-3/TRBV12-4	TGTGCCAGCAGTTTGATGAGGCTAGGGGAGTTCTTC	CASSLMRLGEFF
-	-	TRBJ2-5	TRBV28	TGTGCCAGCAGCGCCATGTGGACCCAGTACTTC	CASSAMWTQYF
once	TRBD1	TRBJ1-1	TRBV24-1	TGTGCCACCAGTGGCCGACGCGGGGGGACAGGGGACACTGAAGCTTTCTTT	CATSGRRGGTGDTEAFF
few	-	TRBJ1-4	TRBV16	TGTGCCAGCAGCTCTACAGGGAAGACTAATGAAAAACTGTTTTTT	CASSSTGKTNEKLFF
few	-	TRBJ2-3	TRBV6-5	TGTGCCAGCAGAAAGACTACCAGGGATACGCAGTATTTT	CASRKTTRDTQYF
few	-	TRBJ1-1	TRBV6-6	TGTGCCAGCAGTTACTTCTCCGGGGGGAAGGGCGCTGAAGCTTTCTTT	CASSYFSGGKGAEAFF
-	-	TRBJ1-2	TRBV5-1	TGCGCCAGCAGCTTAGAGGGGGTTGATGGCTACACCTTC	CASSLEGVDGYTF
many	-	TRBJ1-6	TRBV6-6	TGTGCCAGCAGTACGAATTCACCCCTCCACTTT	CASSTNSPLHF
few	TRBD1	TRBJ2-2	TRBV24-1	TGTGCCACCGGCCCGGGACAGCCTAACACCGGGGAGCTGTTTTTT	CATGPGQPNTGELFF
-	-	TRBJ1-2	TRBV12-3/TRBV12-4	TGTGCCAGCAGTTCGGGGGCTTTAAATGGCTACACCTTC	CASSSGALNGYTF